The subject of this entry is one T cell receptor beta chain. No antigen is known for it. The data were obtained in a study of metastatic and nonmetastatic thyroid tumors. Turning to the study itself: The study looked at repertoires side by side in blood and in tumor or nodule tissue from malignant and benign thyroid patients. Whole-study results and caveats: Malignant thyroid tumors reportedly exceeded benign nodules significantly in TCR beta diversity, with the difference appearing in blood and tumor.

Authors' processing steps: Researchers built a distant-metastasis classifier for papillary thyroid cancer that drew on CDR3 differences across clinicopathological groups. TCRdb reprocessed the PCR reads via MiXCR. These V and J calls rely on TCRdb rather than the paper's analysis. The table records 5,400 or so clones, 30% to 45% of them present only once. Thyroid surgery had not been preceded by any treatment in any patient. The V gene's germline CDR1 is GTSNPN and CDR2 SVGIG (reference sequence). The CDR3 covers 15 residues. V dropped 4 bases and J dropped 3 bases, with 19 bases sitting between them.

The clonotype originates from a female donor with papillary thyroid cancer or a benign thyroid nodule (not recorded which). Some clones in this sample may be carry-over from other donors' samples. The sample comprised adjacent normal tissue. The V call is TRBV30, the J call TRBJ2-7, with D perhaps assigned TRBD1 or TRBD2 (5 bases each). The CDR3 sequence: CAWTSGTDNRYEQYF. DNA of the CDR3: TGTGCCTGGACGTCCGGGACCGATAATCGCTACGAGCAGTACTTC.